These T cell receptor beta chains were read from a single sample in a study of blood T cell repertoires in COVID-19. The method was immunoSEQ multiplex PCR; TCRdb's version includes in-frame clones alone and lacks a portion of them. The sample has a few hundred thousand clones, around 87% seen once; the top ten hold about 8%. Sequencing was carried out using peripheral blood. These receptors originate from a woman in her forties or fifties who had recovered from COVID-19. CDR3s leave out the opening cysteine and the closing phenylalanine or tryptophan. Each record gives: V gene, CDR3 protein.

>TRBV27
ASSLAAEIETQY
>TRBV7-8
ASSQRYSTDTQY
>TRBV12-3/TRBV12-4
ASRVNRDSEAF
>TRBV19
ASMEDVRLF
>TRBV5-8
ASSSQGSSYNSPLH
>TRBV20-1
SASRLAGAYEQY
>TRBV20-1
SASSVRGYNEQF
>TRBV12-5
ASGLVRLAGQANAYNEQF
>TRBV6-5
ASSYSTSEKLF
>TRBV9
ASSVDRGGNNEQF
>TRBV3-1/TRBV3-2
ASSHSQGGEQF
>TRBV3-1/TRBV3-2
ASSQDSRTGGLTF
>TRBV10-3
AIKTSGGALAGELF
>TRBV2
ASRPTSGGHNAQF
>TRBV12-5
ASGFPQGEQF
>TRBV29-1
SVIGVGGYT
>TRBV19
AVGSGSTDTQY
>TRBV6-6
AILRGDYGYT
>TRBV4-2
ASSQETGESHEQY
>TRBV10-3
AIRQGGNNEQF
>TRBV28
ASNLQGSGANVLT
>TRBV21-1
ACGTSNTEAF
>TRBV30
AMGGDRLNEKLF
>TRBV29-1
SVEGSGSTGEQY
>TRBV28
ATLGRARETQY
>TRBV20-1
SASAMGGNSPLH
>TRBV5-4
ASSLGMGEGGKLF
>TRBV6-5
ASLPLKGANTEAF
>TRBV6-6
ASSTTRSNSNQPQH
>TRBV24-1
ATSDRGTGVGEQF
>TRBV18
ASSPPGGWSEAF
>TRBV5-6
ASSLGRAYEQY
>TRBV6-1
ASSEIFRGGTDTQY
>TRBV30
AWTLAGGRETQY
>TRBV11-2
ASSHTSALLTGELF
>TRBV4-3
ASSPHLTSGGRDEQF
>TRBV9
ASSGGLGVGKETQY
>TRBV5-5
ASSPRYLAGEQYEQY
>TRBV5-4
ASSLRTGGGRNTQY
>TRBV9
ASSVSSGRANTGELF